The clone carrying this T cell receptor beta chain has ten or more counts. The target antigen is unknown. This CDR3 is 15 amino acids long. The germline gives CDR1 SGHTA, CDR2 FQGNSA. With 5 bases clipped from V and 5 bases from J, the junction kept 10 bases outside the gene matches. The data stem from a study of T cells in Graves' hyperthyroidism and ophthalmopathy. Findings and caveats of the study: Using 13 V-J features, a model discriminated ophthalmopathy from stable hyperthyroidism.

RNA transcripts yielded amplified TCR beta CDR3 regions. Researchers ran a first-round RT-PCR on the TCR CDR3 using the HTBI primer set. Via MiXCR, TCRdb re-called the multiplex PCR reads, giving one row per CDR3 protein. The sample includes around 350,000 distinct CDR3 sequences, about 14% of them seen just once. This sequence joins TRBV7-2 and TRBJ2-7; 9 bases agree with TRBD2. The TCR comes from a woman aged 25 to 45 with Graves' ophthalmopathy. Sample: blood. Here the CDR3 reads CASSLWGGGADEQYF. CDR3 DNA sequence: TGTGCCAGCAGCCTTTGGGGCGGGGGGGCTGACGAGCAGTACTTC.